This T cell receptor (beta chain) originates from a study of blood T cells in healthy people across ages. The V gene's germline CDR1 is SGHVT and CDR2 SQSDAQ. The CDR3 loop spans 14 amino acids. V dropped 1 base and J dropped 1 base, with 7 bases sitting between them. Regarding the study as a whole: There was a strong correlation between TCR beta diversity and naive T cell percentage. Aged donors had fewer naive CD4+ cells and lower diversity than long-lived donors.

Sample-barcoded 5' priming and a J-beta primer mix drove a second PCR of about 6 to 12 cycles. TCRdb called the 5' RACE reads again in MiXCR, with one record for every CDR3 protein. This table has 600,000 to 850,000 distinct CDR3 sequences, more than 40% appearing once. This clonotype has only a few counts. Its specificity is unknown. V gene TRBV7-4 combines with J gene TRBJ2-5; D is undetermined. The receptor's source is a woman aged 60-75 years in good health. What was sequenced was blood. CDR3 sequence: CASSLESTQETQYF. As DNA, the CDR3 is TGTGCCAGCAGCTTAGAGAGTACCCAAGAGACCCAGTACTTC.